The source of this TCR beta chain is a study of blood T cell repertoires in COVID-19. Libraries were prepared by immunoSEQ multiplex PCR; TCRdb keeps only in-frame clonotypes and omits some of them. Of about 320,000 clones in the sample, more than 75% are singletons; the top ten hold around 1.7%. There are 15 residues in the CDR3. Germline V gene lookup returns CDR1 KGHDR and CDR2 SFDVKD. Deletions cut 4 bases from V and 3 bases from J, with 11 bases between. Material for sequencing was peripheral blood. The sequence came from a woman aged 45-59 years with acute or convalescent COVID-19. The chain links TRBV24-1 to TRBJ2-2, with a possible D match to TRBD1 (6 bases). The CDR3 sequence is CATSDPDSYTGELFF. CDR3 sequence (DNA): TGTGCCACCAGTGACCCGGACAGCTACACCGGGGAGCTGTTTTTT.